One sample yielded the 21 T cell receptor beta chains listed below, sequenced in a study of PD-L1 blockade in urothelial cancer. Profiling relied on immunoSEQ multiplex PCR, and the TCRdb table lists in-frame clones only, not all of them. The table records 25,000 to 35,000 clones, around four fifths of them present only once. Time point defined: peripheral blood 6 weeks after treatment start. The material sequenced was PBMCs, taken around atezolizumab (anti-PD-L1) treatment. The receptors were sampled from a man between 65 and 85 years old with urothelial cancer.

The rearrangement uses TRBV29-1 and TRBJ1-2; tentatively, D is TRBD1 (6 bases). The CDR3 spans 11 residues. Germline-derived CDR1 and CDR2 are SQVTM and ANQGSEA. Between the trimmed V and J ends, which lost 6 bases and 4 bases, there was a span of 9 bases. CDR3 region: CSVQTGYGYTF. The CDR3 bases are TGCAGCGTCCAGACAGGCTATGGCTACACCTTC.

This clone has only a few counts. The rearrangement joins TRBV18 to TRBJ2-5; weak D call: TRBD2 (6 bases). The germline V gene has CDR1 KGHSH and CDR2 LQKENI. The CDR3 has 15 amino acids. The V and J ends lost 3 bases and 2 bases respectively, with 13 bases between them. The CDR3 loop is CASSPLKAGQETQYF. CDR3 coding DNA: TGTGCCAGCTCACCCCTGAAAGCGGGTCAAGAGACCCAGTACTTC.

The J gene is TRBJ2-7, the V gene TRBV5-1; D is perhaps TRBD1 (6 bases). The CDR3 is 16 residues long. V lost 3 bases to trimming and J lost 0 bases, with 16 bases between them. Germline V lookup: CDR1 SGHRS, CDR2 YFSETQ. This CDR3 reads CASSWNRDIDSYEQYF. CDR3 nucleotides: TGCGCCAGCAGCTGGAACCGGGACATTGACTCCTACGAGCAGTACTTC.

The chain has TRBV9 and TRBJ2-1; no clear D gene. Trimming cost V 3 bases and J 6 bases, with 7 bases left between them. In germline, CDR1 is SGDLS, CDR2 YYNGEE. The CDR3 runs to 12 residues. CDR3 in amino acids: CASSGTINEQFF. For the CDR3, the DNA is TGTGCCAGCAGCGGAACAATCAATGAGCAGTTCTTC.

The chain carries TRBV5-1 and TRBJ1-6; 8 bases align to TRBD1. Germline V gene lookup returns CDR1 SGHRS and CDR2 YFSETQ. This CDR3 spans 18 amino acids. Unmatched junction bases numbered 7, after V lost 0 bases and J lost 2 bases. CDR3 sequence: CASSLARAGGAYNSPLHF. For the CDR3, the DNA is TGCGCCAGCAGCTTGGCTCGGGCAGGGGGCGCCTATAATTCACCCCTCCACTTT.

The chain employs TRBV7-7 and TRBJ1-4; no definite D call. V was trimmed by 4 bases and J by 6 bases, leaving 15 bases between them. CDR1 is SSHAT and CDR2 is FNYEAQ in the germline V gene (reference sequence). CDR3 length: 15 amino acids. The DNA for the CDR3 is TGTGCCAGCAGCTCCCTAGGAGGGCCCGATGAAAAACTGTTTTTT. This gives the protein CASSSLGGPDEKLFF.

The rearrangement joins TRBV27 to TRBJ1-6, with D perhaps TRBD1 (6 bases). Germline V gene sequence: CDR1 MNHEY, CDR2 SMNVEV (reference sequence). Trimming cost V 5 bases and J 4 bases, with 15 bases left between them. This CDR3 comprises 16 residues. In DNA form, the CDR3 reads TGTGCCAGCAGTGGAATAGGGACAAGTTATAATTCACCCCTCCACTTT. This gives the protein CASSGIGTSYNSPLHF.

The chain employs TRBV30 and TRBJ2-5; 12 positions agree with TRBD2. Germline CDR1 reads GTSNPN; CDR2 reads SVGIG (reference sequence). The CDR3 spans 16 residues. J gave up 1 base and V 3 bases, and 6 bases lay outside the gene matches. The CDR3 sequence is CAWSATLAGGQETQYF. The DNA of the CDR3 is TGTGCCTGGAGCGCCACACTAGCGGGGGGCCAAGAGACCCAGTACTTC. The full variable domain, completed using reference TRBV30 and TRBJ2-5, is SQTIHQWPATLVQPVGSPLSLECTVEGTSNPNLYWYRQAAGRGLQLLFYSVGIGQISSEVPQNLSASRPQDRQFILSSKKLLLSDSGFYLCAWSATLAGGQETQYFGPGTRLLVL.

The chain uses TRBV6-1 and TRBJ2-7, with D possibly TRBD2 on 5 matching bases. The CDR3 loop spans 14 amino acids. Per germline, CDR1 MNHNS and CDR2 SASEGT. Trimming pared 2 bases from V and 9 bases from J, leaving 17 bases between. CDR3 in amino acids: CASSENEKLAGQYF. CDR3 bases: TGTGCCAGCAGTGAAAATGAAAAATTGGCGGGGCAGTACTTC.

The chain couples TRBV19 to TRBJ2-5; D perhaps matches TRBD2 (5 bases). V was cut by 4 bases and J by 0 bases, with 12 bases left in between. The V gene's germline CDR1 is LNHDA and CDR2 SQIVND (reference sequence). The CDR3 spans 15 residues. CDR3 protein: CASSRVRGHQETQYF. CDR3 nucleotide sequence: TGTGCCAGTAGTAGGGTCAGAGGGCACCAAGAGACCCAGTACTTC.

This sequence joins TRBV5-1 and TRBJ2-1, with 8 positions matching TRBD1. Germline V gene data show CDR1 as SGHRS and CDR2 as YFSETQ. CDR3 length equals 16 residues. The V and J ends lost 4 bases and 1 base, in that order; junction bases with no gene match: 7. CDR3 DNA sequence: TGCGCCAGCAGCCCCCAGACAGGGGAGTCCTACAATGAGCAGTTCTTC. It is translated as CASSPQTGESYNEQFF.

The CDR3 sequence is CASSRPGLAAPQAADTQYF. The CDR3 coding sequence is TGTGCCAGCAGTCGCCCGGGACTAGCGGCCCCACAAGCCGCAGATACGCAGTATTTT. The chain is built from TRBV5-6 and TRBJ2-3; 11 bases map to TRBD2. With 5 bases clipped from V and 4 bases from J, the junction kept 18 bases outside the gene matches. The germline gives CDR1 SGHDT, CDR2 YYEEEE. CDR3 length equals 19 residues.

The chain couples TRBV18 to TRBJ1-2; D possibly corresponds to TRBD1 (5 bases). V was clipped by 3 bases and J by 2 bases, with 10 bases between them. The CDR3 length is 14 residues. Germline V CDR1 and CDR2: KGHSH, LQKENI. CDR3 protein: CASSPSGLNYGYTF. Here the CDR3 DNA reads TGTGCCAGCTCACCGTCAGGGTTGAACTATGGCTACACCTTC.

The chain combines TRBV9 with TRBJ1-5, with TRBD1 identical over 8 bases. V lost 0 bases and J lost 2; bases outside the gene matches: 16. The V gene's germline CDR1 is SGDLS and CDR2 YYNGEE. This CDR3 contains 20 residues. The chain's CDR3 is CASSVDRGKCQPNGNQPQHF. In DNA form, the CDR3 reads TGTGCCAGCAGCGTAGACAGGGGGAAATGCCAACCTAATGGCAATCAGCCCCAGCATTTT.

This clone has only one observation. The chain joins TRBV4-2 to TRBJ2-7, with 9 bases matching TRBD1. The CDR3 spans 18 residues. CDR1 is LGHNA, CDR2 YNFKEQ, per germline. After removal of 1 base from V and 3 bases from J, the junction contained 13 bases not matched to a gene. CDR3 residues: CASSQGQSFGQGLYEQYF. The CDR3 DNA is TGTGCCAGCAGCCAAGGACAGTCCTTTGGACAGGGGCTCTACGAGCAGTACTTC.

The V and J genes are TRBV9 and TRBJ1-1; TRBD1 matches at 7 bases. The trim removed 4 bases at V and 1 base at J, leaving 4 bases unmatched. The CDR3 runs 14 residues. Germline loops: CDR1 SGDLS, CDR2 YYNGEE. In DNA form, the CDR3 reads TGTGCCAGCAGCAAAGGACAGGCGAACACTGAAGCTTTCTTT. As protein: CASSKGQANTEAFF.

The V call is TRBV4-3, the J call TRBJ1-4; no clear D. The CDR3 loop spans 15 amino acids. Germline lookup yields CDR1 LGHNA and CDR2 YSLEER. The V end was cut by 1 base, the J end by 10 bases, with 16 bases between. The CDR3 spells CASSQVPGREGKLFF. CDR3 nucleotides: TGCGCCAGCAGCCAAGTTCCGGGCCGGGAAGGAAAACTGTTTTTT.

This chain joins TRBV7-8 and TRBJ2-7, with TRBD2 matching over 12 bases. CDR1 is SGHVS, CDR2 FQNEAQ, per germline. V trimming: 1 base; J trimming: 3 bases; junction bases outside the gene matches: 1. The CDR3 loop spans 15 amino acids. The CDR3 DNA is TGTGCCAGCAGCTTAGGACTAGCGGGAGTCTACGAGCAGTACTTC. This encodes CASSLGLAGVYEQYF. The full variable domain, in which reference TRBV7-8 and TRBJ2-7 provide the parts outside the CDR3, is GAGVSQSPRYKVAKRGQDVALRCDPISGHVSLFWYQQALGQGPEFLTYFQNEAQLDKSGLPSDRFFAERPEGSVSTLKIQRTQQEDSAVYLCASSLGLAGVYEQYFGPGTRLTVT.

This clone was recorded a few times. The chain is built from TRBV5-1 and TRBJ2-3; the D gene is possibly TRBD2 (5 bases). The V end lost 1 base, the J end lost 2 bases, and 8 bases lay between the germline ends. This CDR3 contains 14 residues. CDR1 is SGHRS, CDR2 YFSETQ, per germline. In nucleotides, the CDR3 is TGCGCCAGCAGCTTGAGAGGGATCACAGATACGCAGTATTTT. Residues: CASSLRGITDTQYF.

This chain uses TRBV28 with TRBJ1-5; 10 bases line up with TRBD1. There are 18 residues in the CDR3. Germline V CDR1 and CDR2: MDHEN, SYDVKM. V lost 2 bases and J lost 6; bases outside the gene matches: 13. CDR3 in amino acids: CASSLNPGTGEVGQPQHF. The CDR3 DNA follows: TGTGCCAGCAGTTTAAATCCCGGGACAGGGGAAGTCGGTCAGCCCCAGCATTTT.

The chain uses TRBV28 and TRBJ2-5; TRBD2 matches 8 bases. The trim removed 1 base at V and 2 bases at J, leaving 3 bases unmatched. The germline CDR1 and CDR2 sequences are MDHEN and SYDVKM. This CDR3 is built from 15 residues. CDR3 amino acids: CASSLSPSGQETQYF. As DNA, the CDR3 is TGTGCCAGCAGTTTATCGCCTAGCGGGCAAGAGACCCAGTACTTC.